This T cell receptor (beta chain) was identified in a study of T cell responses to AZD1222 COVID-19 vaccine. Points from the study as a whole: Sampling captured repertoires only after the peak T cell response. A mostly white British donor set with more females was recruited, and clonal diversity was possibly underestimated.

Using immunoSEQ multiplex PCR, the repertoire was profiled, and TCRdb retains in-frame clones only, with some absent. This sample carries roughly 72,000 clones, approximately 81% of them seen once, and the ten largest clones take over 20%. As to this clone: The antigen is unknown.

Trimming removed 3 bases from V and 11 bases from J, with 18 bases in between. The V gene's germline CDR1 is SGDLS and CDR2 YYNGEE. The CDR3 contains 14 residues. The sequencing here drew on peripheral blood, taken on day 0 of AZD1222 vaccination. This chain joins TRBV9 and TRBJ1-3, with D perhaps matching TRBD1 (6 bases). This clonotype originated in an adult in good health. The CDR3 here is CASSARQAEVPIYF. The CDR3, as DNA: TGTGCCAGCAGCGCCAGACAGGCAGAGGTCCCCATATATTTT.